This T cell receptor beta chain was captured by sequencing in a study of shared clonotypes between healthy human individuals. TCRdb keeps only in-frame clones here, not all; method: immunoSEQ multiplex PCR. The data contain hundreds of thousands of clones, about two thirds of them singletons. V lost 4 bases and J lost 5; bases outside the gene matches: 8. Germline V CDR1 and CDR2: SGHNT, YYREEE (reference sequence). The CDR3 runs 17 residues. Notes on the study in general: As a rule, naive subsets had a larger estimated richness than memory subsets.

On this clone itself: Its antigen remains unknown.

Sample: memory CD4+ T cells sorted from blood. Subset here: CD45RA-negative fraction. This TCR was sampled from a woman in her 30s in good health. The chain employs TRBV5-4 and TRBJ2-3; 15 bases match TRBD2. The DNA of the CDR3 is TGTGCCAGCAGCCCGGGACTAGCGGGAGGTACTGGAGATACGCAGTATTTT. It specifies CASSPGLAGGTGDTQYF.